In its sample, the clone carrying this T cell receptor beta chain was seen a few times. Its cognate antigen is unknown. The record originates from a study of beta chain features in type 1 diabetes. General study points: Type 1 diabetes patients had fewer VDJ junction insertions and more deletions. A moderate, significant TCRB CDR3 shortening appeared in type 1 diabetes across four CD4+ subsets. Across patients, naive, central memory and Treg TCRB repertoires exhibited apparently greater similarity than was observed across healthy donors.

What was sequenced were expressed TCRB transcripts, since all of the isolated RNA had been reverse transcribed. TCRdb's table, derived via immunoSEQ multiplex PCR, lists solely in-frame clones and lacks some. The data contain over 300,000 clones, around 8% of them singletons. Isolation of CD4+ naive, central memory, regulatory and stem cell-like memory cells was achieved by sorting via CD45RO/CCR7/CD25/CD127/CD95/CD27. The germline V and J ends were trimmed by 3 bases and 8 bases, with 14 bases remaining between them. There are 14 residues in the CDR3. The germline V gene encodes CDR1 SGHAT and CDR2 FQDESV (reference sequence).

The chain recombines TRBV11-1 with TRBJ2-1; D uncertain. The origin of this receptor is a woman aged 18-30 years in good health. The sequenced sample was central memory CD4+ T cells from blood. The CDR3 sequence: CASSLGGMGYEQFF. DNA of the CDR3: TGTGCCAGCAGCTTGGGTGGGATGGGGTATGAGCAGTTCTTC.